This TCR beta chain was captured in a study of CD8 T cells in ankylosing spondylitis. The study's findings and limits: Reactive arthritis synovial fluid and blood previously showed some of these motif variants.

V was pared by 1 base and J by 3 bases, with 6 bases between. The V gene's germline CDR1 is SEHNR and CDR2 FQNEAQ (reference sequence). This CDR3 region has 14 residues. In this sample, this clonotype turned up many times. Its specificity is unknown. Making use of molecular barcodes, quantitative 5'-RACE generated TCR beta libraries. TCRdb redid the calling of the 5' RACE reads with MiXCR, one entry per CDR3 protein. The repertoire holds some 150,000 distinct CDR3 sequences, roughly 10% seen once, with over 4% in the top ten. The chain joins TRBV7-9 to TRBJ2-2; no definite D call. The sequence was collected from a female donor with ankylosing spondylitis or in good health (not recorded which). Sequenced: blood, either unsorted or a sorted T cell fraction (not recorded which). The CDR3 protein is CASSLDEYTGELFF. The CDR3 coding sequence is TGTGCCAGCAGCTTAGATGAGTACACCGGGGAGCTGTTTTTT.